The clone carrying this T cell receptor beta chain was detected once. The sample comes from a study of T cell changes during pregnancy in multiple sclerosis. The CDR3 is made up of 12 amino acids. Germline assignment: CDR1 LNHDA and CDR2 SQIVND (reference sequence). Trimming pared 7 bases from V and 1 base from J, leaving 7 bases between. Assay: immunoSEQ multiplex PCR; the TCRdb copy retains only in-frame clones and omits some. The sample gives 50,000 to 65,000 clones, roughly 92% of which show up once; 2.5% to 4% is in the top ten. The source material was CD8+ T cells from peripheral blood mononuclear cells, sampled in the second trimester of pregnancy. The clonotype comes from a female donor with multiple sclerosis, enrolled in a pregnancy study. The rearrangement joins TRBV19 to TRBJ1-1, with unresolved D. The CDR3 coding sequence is TGTGCCAGTAACCCAGGGAACACTGAAGCTTTCTTT. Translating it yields CASNPGNTEAFF.